A single sample is the source of the 25 T cell receptor beta chains below, sequenced in a study of T-cell reconstitution after alpha-beta-depleted transplantation in children. Unique molecular identifiers were incorporated during preparation of the TCRbeta library. MiXCR, run by TCRdb on the PCR reads, gives a single entry per CDR3 protein. The sample includes fewer than 150,000 distinct CDR3 sequences, roughly 23% seen only once; the top ten take roughly 10%. The sequencing used PBMCs, mostly from graft donor cells, collected 180 days after TCRalphabeta/CD19-depleted stem cell transplant. The receptors come from a male patient aged 2-15 years who had a stem cell transplant for chronic granulomatous disease, so the T cells may come from the graft donor.

This clonotype was counted ten times or more. The V and J genes are TRBV12-3 or TRBV12-4 and TRBJ2-1, with 11 bases identical to TRBD2. This CDR3 is 15 amino acids long. The V and J ends lost 5 bases and 4 bases, in that order; junction bases with no gene match: 4. The CDR3 protein is CASSNSGGVYNEQFF. CDR3 bases: TGTGCCAGCAGTAATAGCGGGGGGGTGTACAATGAGCAGTTCTTC.

The chain couples TRBV20-1 to TRBJ2-1, with D unresolved. CDR3 length equals 15 residues. Trimming took off 0 bases at V and 5 bases at J, with 14 bases between the two ends. Germline V gene lookup returns CDR1 DFQATT and CDR2 SNEGSKA (reference sequence). The CDR3 DNA reads TGCAGTGCTAGAGATCTAGATAGGCAGCACAATGAGCAGTTCTTC. It codes for CSARDLDRQHNEQFF.

The chain has TRBV4-3 and TRBJ1-2; 7 nucleotides match TRBD1. Germline-derived CDR1 and CDR2 are LGHNA and YSLEER. The CDR3 loop spans 14 amino acids. V shed 1 base and J 7 bases; nucleotides not matched to a gene: 6. CDR3 residues: CASSQARQGGGYTF. DNA of the CDR3: TGCGCCAGCAGCCAAGCCAGACAGGGAGGTGGCTACACCTTC.

This chain's CDR3 is CASSPTTGSTYEQYF. The CDR3 region has the DNA TGTGCCAGCAGCCCAACTACAGGGTCCACCTACGAGCAGTACTTC. This rearrangement joins TRBV11-2 to TRBJ2-7, with TRBD1 as a possible D gene (6 bases). CDR1 is SGHAT and CDR2 is FQNNGV in the germline V gene. This CDR3 is 15 amino acids long. V was cut by 5 bases and J by 2 bases, with 16 bases left in between.

This clonotype was seen more than once but under ten times. V is TRBV27 and J is TRBJ2-3; D not resolved. Trimming pared 3 bases from V and 4 bases from J, leaving 11 bases between. Germline V CDR1 and CDR2: MNHEY, SMNVEV (reference sequence). The CDR3 is 14 residues long. The CDR3 loop is CASSFPSAADTQYF. The CDR3 coding sequence is TGTGCCAGCAGTTTTCCCAGCGCCGCAGATACGCAGTATTTT.

V and J are TRBV28 and TRBJ2-5; TRBD2 might be the D (6 bases). Looked up from germline, CDR1 is MDHEN and CDR2 is SYDVKM. V lost 5 bases and J 2 bases, leaving 15 bases between the germline ends. The CDR3 is 15 amino acids. The CDR3 DNA reads TGTGCCAGCAGTGCACCCTGGGGGACTCAAGAGACCCAGTACTTC. Its protein product is CASSAPWGTQETQYF.

The gene calls are TRBV20-1 and TRBJ1-1, with no clear D. The CDR3 totals 14 residues. Trimming left V 2 bases short and J 4 bases short, with 14 bases between. Germline CDR1 and CDR2: DFQATT and SNEGSKA (reference sequence). This CDR3 reads CSARFRRGLTEAFF. CDR3 nucleotide sequence: TGCAGTGCTAGATTCCGGAGAGGGCTCACTGAAGCTTTCTTT.

The chain combines TRBV5-1 with TRBJ2-3; a possible D gene is TRBD2 (6 bases). Germline CDR1 reads SGHRS; CDR2 reads YFSETQ. This CDR3 has 18 residues. Trimming took 4 bases from V and 1 from J, leaving 22 bases between them. CDR3 in amino acids: CASSLTRGGDGGTDTQYF. CDR3 coding DNA: TGCGCCAGCAGCCTAACCCGCGGAGGGGATGGGGGCACAGATACGCAGTATTTT.

In this sample, this clonotype turned up once. V usage is TRBV5-1 and J usage is TRBJ2-3, with a weak D call TRBD2 (6 bases). Deletions cut 0 bases from V and 0 bases from J, with 8 bases between. From germline, CDR1 is SGHRS and CDR2 YFSETQ. This CDR3 has 15 residues. The CDR3 DNA follows: TGCGCCAGCAGCTTGGGTGCGGGAAGCACAGATACGCAGTATTTT. The encoded protein is CASSLGAGSTDTQYF.

The sample holds a few counts of this clonotype. The CDR3: CASTRGRGTYEQYF. The CDR3 DNA reads TGTGCCAGCACCAGGGGCAGGGGGACCTACGAGCAGTACTTC. This chain uses TRBV12-3 or TRBV12-4 with TRBJ2-7; TRBD1 aligns across 7 bases. V trimming: 7 bases; J trimming: 2 bases; junction bases outside the gene matches: 8. The CDR3 runs 14 residues.

The chain has TRBV12-3 or TRBV12-4 and TRBJ2-1, with 7 bases lining up with TRBD2. The CDR3 has 15 residues. J was trimmed by 8 bases and V by 3 bases; bases with no gene match: 10. CDR3 residues: CASSFWRERRDEQFF. CDR3 sequence (DNA): TGTGCCAGCAGTTTTTGGCGGGAGAGACGGGATGAGCAGTTCTTC.

The chain uses TRBV10-3 and TRBJ2-1; D perhaps matches TRBD2 (6 bases). Germline values: CDR1 ENHRY, CDR2 SYGVKD. CDR3 length: 12 residues. Trimming removed 10 bases from V and 6 bases from J, with 13 bases in between. The CDR3 coding sequence is TGTGCCACGGGGTGGCGGGGCAATGAGCAGTTCTTC. This codes for CATGWRGNEQFF.

V is TRBV29-1 and J is TRBJ2-3, with 8 nucleotides matching TRBD2. Germline V gene lookup returns CDR1 SQVTM and CDR2 ANQGSEA. V lost 3 bases and J lost 14; bases outside the gene matches: 10. This CDR3 comprises 12 residues. CDR3 region: CSVDRGGTAPYF. The CDR3 nucleotides read TGCAGCGTTGATCGGGGGGGGACCGCCCCGTATTTT.

This clonotype came up many times. This chain joins TRBV12-3 or TRBV12-4 and TRBJ2-2, with a tentative D call TRBD2 (6 bases). Trimming removed 7 bases at V and 6 bases at J, with 9 bases between. This CDR3 has 12 amino acids. The CDR3 spells CASTPGAGELFF. CDR3 nucleotides: TGTGCCAGCACCCCGGGGGCCGGGGAGCTGTTTTTT.

This rearrangement joins TRBV20-1 to TRBJ2-1; D not certain. This CDR3 region has 10 residues. The V gene's germline CDR1 is DFQATT and CDR2 SNEGSKA (reference sequence). The ends were cut back, 7 bases at V and 7 bases at J, with 8 bases in the middle. CDR3 nucleotides: TGCAGTGGTTTTGGGAATGAGCAGTTCTTC. As protein: CSGFGNEQFF.

The V and J genes are TRBV12-2 and TRBJ2-1; TRBD1 reflects the table's D call only, with no check against the DNA. TRBV12-2 is annotated as a pseudogene. The CDR3 is 17 residues long. CDR3 loop: CASRPALVQGSYNEQFF. As DNA, the CDR3 is TGTGCAAGTCGCCCAGCGCTGGTGCAGGGGTCCTACAATGAGCAGTTCTTC.

This clonotype was seen many times. CDR3 DNA sequence: TGCAGCGTAGTGGGGGACGGACCCCTAACCTACGAGCAGTACTTC. Protein sequence: CSVVGDGPLTYEQYF. The chain uses TRBV29-1 and TRBJ2-7; D is tentatively TRBD1 or TRBD2 (5 bases each). CDR3 size: 15 residues. Trimming removed 6 bases at V and 2 bases at J, with 20 bases between. Germline V gene sequence: CDR1 SQVTM, CDR2 ANQGSEA.

This clonotype was observed at least ten times. The V and J genes are TRBV29-1 and TRBJ2-3, with 10 bases identical to TRBD2. Germline assignment: CDR1 SQVTM and CDR2 ANQGSEA. V shed 2 bases and J 7 bases; nucleotides not matched to a gene: 12. The CDR3 has 16 residues. CDR3 loop: CSVELRASGSRYTQYF. CDR3 bases: TGCAGCGTTGAACTTCGGGCTAGCGGGAGTCGGTATACGCAGTATTTT.

The chain is built from TRBV5-6 and TRBJ2-7; 8 bases map to TRBD1. J gave up 3 bases and V 3 bases, and 5 bases lay outside the gene matches. The CDR3 is 14 residues long. Germline CDR1 reads SGHDT; CDR2 reads YYEEEE. Here the CDR3 reads CASSWGQELYEQYF. The CDR3 DNA reads as TGTGCCAGCAGCTGGGGACAGGAACTCTACGAGCAGTACTTC. The whole variable domain, filled in from reference TRBV5-6 and TRBJ2-7, reads DAGVTQSPTHLIKTRGQQVTLRCSPKSGHDTVSWYQQALGQGPQFIFQYYEEEERQRGNFPDRFSGHQFPNYSSELNVNALLLGDSALYLCASSWGQELYEQYFGPGTRLTVT.

This clonotype has ten or more counts. The genes are TRBV21-1 and TRBJ2-3; the table's D gene call, TRBD1, was not cross checked with the DNA. TRBV21-1 is a pseudogene. This CDR3 is 15 amino acids long. CDR3 DNA: TGTGCCAGCAGCTCCCTGATAGTGGAGCCAGATACGCAGTATTTT. It translates to CASSSLIVEPDTQYF.

This clonotype has just a few counts. V usage is TRBV5-1 and J usage is TRBJ2-2; maybe TRBD1 (5 bases). The CDR3 is 13 residues long. The ends were cut back, 4 bases at V and 12 bases at J, with 16 bases in the middle. Looked up from germline, CDR1 is SGHRS and CDR2 is YFSETQ. CDR3 sequence: CASSLLQPGKLFF. Written as DNA, the CDR3 is TGCGCCAGCAGCCTCCTCCAACCAGGGAAGCTGTTTTTT.

This clonotype appeared a few times. The J gene is TRBJ2-5, the V gene TRBV27, with D possibly TRBD1 on 6 matching bases. The CDR3 totals 14 residues. Germline V lookup: CDR1 MNHEY, CDR2 SMNVEV (reference sequence). Trimming took off 5 bases at V and 4 bases at J, with 14 bases between the two ends. The CDR3 DNA reads TGTGCCAGCAGTGAGGACAGTCTTGGAGAGACCCAGTACTTC. Translated: CASSEDSLGETQYF.

The chain joins TRBV10-3 to TRBJ1-2; 7 bases align to TRBD1. V was pared by 3 bases and J by 3 bases, with 7 bases of the junction left unmatched. From germline, CDR1 is ENHRY and CDR2 SYGVKD. This CDR3 spans 15 amino acids. The CDR3 DNA follows: TGTGCCATCAGTGACCGGGACAGACTTTACTATGGCTACACCTTC. Encoded protein: CAISDRDRLYYGYTF.

This clonotype showed up just a few times. The chain combines TRBV20-1 with TRBJ1-5, with 8 bases aligning to TRBD1. V dropped 3 bases and J dropped 2; count of bases not matched to a gene: 6. The CDR3 length is 15 residues. Looked up from germline, CDR1 is DFQATT and CDR2 is SNEGSKA (reference sequence). DNA for the CDR3: TGCAGTGCTAGTCAGGGGGCGAGTGGCAATCAGCCCCAGCATTTT. Translation gives CSASQGASGNQPQHF.

Ten or more counts support this clonotype. V usage is TRBV5-1 and J usage is TRBJ2-5; 9 bases map to TRBD2. CDR3 length: 17 amino acids. Trimming took 0 bases from V and 3 from J; bases not matched to a gene: 9. Germline-derived CDR1 and CDR2 are SGHRS and YFSETQ. CDR3 residues: CASSLANVASGKETQYF. CDR3 nucleotides: TGCGCCAGCAGCTTGGCCAATGTGGCTAGCGGGAAAGAGACCCAGTACTTC.